The sequence of this TCR beta chain was determined in a study of blood T cells in healthy people across ages. The second PCR ran about 6 to 12 cycles with a sample-barcoded 5' primer and J-beta primers. TCRdb processed the 5' RACE reads anew with MiXCR; each CDR3 protein has one entry. Among 380,000 or so distinct CDR3 sequences listed, 52% were seen once. V was pared by 6 bases and J by 6 bases, with 8 bases between. The germline CDR1 and CDR2 sequences are KGHSH and LQKENI. CDR3 length: 11 amino acids. The receptor's source is a man in his fifties or sixties in good health. The rearrangement uses TRBV18 and TRBJ1-2; unclear D gene. Material: blood. The DNA of the CDR3 is TGTGCCAGCTCCAGCCAGGATGGCTACACCTTC. It encodes CASSSQDGYTF. Full variable domain (rest looked up from reference TRBV18 and TRBJ1-2): NAGVMQNPRHLVRRRGQEARLRCSPMKGHSHVYWYRQLPEEGLKFMVYLQKENIIDESGMPKERFSAEFPKEGPSILRIQQVVRGDSAAYFCASSSQDGYTFGSGTRLTVV.